This T cell receptor beta chain derives from a study of cytomegalovirus exposure and HLA in healthy donors (dated by TCRdb to the late 2010s). For the study in its entirety: An earlier analysis of some 600 of the donors reported about 260 Gb of sequence data and approximately 120 million unique TCR beta sequences obtained from about 170 million T cells. An early release covering 550 to 650 HLA-typed donors comprised about 300 gigabases of sequencing data and 65 million to 100 million unique TCR sequences. Of the roughly 400 genotyped donors, around 81% fell in the genetic ancestry cluster associated with self-reported Caucasian donors. The study aimed to test whether cataloging public T cell receptors could reveal signatures of past pathogen exposure. Using immunosequencing, the study profiled T cell repertoires from 500 to 800 subjects and related those repertoires to cytomegalovirus serostatus. A separate validation cohort of roughly 110 different subjects was used in addition to the approximately 700-subject first cohort. The study combined high-throughput TCR immunosequencing, statistical association of individual TCRs with disease status, and machine learning to predict cytomegalovirus infection status. A later analysis re-examined previously published TCR beta repertoires from more than 600 donors and added high-resolution HLA genotyping to investigate patterns of TCR occurrence. Rather than using new phenotypic data, the later analysis identified candidate immune exposures from TCR beta sequences and from how often those sequences occurred across donors. An earlier analysis of nearly 600 of the donors applied high-throughput TCR beta sequencing to assess whether each TCR beta V gene segment acted as functional or pseudogenic. Alongside the repertoire data, information on donor age, sex, ethnicity and CMV serostatus was compiled. Genome-wide SNP genotypes for about three fifths of the roughly 670 donors were used in a later genetic analysis, which treated that subset as a discovery cohort. All discovery cohort repertoires had been generated using a single sequencing platform. HLA typing covered class I and class II loci at four-digit resolution. Typing coverage varied by locus: roughly 629-630 donors for A, B, C, DRB1 and DQB1; under 550 for DQA1; 606 for DPA1; around 450 for DPB1. Roughly 5 DR-DQ haplotypes were handled as single units for association and clustering, since linkage in the cohort was strong. Among almost 400 genotyped donors of the cohort, an average of 235,054 unique TCR beta nucleotide sequences were sequenced per donor, around 20% of them non-productive. Overall results and qualifications from the work: Correlated functional status among segregating V segments might be attributable to linkage disequilibrium, but an unknown experimental factor could not be ruled out. Across donors, most TCR sequences were observed very rarely, whereas some public TCRs were present in many individuals. When HLA alleles, especially DR and DQ, strongly co-occurred, attributing TCR associations to individual alleles was difficult. A later analysis associated 15,000 or so TCR beta sequences with specific HLA alleles at a false discovery rate of 0.05. A later genetic analysis associated a missense DCLRE1C variant with V-gene and J-gene trimming of TCR beta chains, and an independent cohort replicated the association. In vitro tests confirmed that a few of the cytomegalovirus-associated TCR beta chains recognize cytomegalovirus antigens. In a later analysis, most CMV-associated TCR beta chains were found to appear HLA-restricted, with HLA associations seemingly driven largely by CMV exposure. A later genetic analysis reported fewer N-insertions in productive TCRs among donors in an Asian-associated ancestry cluster than the roughly 650-donor mean. Cytomegalovirus status was reported to be diagnosed by the classifier with high specificity and sensitivity in both the original and validation cohorts. Roughly uniform sequencing depth across donors was assumed in presence/absence analyses, although this assumption may not hold. In an earlier analysis of some 500 of the donors, most TCR beta V segments were observed in productive rearrangements about 90% or about 30% of the time, broadly matching IMGT annotations. Roughly 15 rarely observed V segments, including chromosome 9 orphons, were excluded from the earlier analysis of several hundred of the donors because counts were too low. A cluster of highly shared sequence variants was judged likely to represent a technical artifact of the sequencing pipeline. In a later analysis, HLA-associated TCR beta chains showed more clonal expansion and lower generation probabilities than non-associated chains that were equally common. The 87-base-pair reads could not distinguish some IMGT-functional V segments, including TRBV6-2 and TRBV6-3, so those segments were excluded. Because HLA typing was unavailable for some donors at each locus, only the typed subset was used in association tests. A later analysis reported that several top co-occurrence clusters appeared linked to parvovirus B19, influenza, CMV and Epstein-Barr virus. The authors suggested that the approach could potentially be extended to other disease states and immunological phenotypes. The study listed 150 to 200 TCR beta chains as associated with cytomegalovirus. In a later analysis, TCR association rates were found to vary across HLA loci, with the most associated TCRs seen for DRB1 alleles and the fewest for HLA-C alleles. This cohort had only TCR beta chains sequenced, and the lack of alpha or paired-chain data limited which features could be detected. The only immune exposure information available for the cohort was CMV serostatus. A further reported finding was that TCR beta sequences accurately predicted the HLA-A and HLA-B alleles for most subjects in the first cohort.

Turning to this clone: The antigen it recognizes is unknown. No base quality values were provided; no much bigger clone lies one nucleotide off.

The cohort comprised some 680 healthy bone marrow donors. All cohort members were sampled while nominally healthy, although unrecorded immune exposures were likely present. The donor tested CMV seronegative, placing the donor among the roughly 350 seronegative members of the cohort. Each donor provided a peripheral blood sample, and peripheral blood mononuclear cells were used for TCR beta sequencing. Genomic DNA extraction from the blood cell samples was performed with the Qiagen DNeasy Blood Extraction Kit. Counted from cysteine to phenylalanine, this CDR3 has 14 amino acids. Only the CDR3 part of the read is kept: 42 bases, read in frame from the first base. The germline V gene sets CDR1 to LGHNA and CDR2 to YSLEER. V is trimmed back by 6 bases and J by 5 bases, and the junction contains 6 bases that no gene match accounts for. Library construction relied on the immunoSEQ multiplex PCR assay. For the multiplex PCR, a mixture combining 60 forward primers for TCR Vbeta segments and 13 reverse primers for TCR Jbeta segments was used. The CDR3 region of rearranged TCR beta genes was amplified from genomic DNA by a multiplex PCR assay. The Illumina HiSeq System was used to sequence the amplified TCR beta libraries as 87-base-pair reads. Under the source paper's analysis protocol: Across the 666 repertoires, a later analysis counted approximately 75 million unique TCR beta chains, 8.5 million to 12 million of which were shared by at least two donors. To remove PCR and sequencing errors, raw reads were error-corrected and collapsed into unique sequences using a nearest-neighbor algorithm that merged closely related sequences. Alignment of CDR3 sequences to IMGT reference sequences was used to assign V, D and J gene segments. For a sequence to be retained, at least a six-nucleotide match to both a V gene segment and a J gene segment was required. A rearrangement was called productive if the CDR3 had no stop codons and remained in frame with V and J, and every other rearrangement was called non-productive. Following IMGT convention, CDR3 was defined as the stretch from the second conserved V-encoded cysteine to the conserved J-encoded phenylalanine. Sequences without an unambiguous match to a single V gene segment were excluded from the earlier analysis of about 630 of the donors. An earlier analysis of fewer than 750 of the donors called V segments functional above 56.7% productive rearrangements and segregating when the between-donor standard deviation exceeded 5%. To diagnose cytomegalovirus status from the catalog of TCR beta chain sequences, a statistical classification framework was built. In a later analysis, TCR nucleotide sequences were compared against IMGT/GENE-DB human TR gene sequences so that V and J genes could be assigned. Using the TCRdist pipeline, a later analysis assigned CDR3 sequences along with most-parsimonious VDJ recombination scenarios. In a later analysis, each TCR beta chain was defined by its CDR3 amino acid sequence together with its V-gene family, and reads without a unique V-gene family were excluded. A later analysis removed 500 to 650 highly shared, low-generation-probability nucleotide sequences to deal with suspected cross-contamination and a sequencing artifact. In a later analysis, a clonal expansion index for each public chain was calculated from normalized within-repertoire ranks of inferred template counts. In a later analysis, generation probabilities were computed using a VDJ recombination model fitted to out-of-frame rearrangements, and the results were checked against IGoR. In a later analysis, hypergeometric tests were used to score TCR-TCR, TCR-HLA and TCR-CMV co-occurrence, with a repertoire-size bias correction applied to TCR pairs. False discovery rates were estimated in a later analysis by permuting HLA or CMV assignments 20 times. In a later analysis, co-occurring TCRs were grouped using DBSCAN, and TCRdist sequence similarity was added for clustering within HLA-allele-positive subsets. Repertoires with fewer than 30,000 or more than 120,000 public chains, plus five repertoires with anomalous nucleotide sharing, were excluded from co-occurrence clustering. This immuneACCESS table, as held by TCRdb, lists in-frame sequences with V and J called but not all clones. Of the missing ones, under half trace to an unresolved V gene in checked studies; the others have no known cause. V and J calls and clone size are copied from that table; D and trimming were computed from the DNA. Counted in this sample were some 190,000 clones; about 82% of them appeared once. Less than 2.5% of the sample rests with the top ten.

Recombination linked TRBV4-3 to TRBJ1-2; 10 junctional bases match TRBD1. Material for sequencing was PBMCs. The origin of this receptor is a male donor in good health and CMV-seronegative. Here the CDR3 is given as CASSPGTGEYGYTF. The DNA sequence is as follows: TGCGCCAGCAGTCCCGGGACAGGGGAATATGGCTACACCTTC.